These 2 T cell receptor beta chains were all obtained from the same sample, sequenced in a study of cytomegalovirus exposure and HLA in healthy donors (dated by TCRdb to 2016 to 2017). Library preparation used the immunoSEQ multiplex PCR assay. A mixture of 60 forward primers for TCR Vbeta segments and 13 reverse primers for TCR Jbeta segments was used in the multiplex PCR. What TCRdb holds here is the immuneACCESS table cut down to in-frame rearrangements. Part of the clones is not present; checked against another copy, under half of the missing clones reflect an unresolved V gene, and the others are unexplained. Recorded for this sample are approximately 300,000 clones; around four fifths of them occurred a single time. About 2% of the sample is in the top ten clones. Sequencing used PBMCs. Source of these receptors: a woman in her thirties or forties in good health and CMV-seropositive.

The chain recombines TRBV6-1 with TRBJ2-3; 12 bases are shared with TRBD2. Germline CDR1 MNHNS, CDR2 SASEGT. The CDR3 is 18 residues long. The junction had 11 bases not matched to a gene; V was cut back by 2 bases and J by 5 bases. CDR3 sequence (DNA): TGTGCCAGCAGTGAATTGGCTAGCGGGAGGGCCGAGGAAGATACGCAGTATTTT. It encodes CASSELASGRAEEDTQYF.

The chain's CDR3 is CASSFSGEDYGYTF. CDR3 in DNA: TGCGCCAGCAGCTTCTCCGGGGAGGACTATGGCTACACCTTC. V is TRBV5-1 and J is TRBJ1-2; D uncertain. V was trimmed by 2 bases and J by 3 bases, leaving 11 bases between them. CDR1 and CDR2 (germline): SGHRS, YFSETQ. The CDR3 has 14 residues.